This TCR beta chain came from a study of immune characteristics of hereditary and idiopathic chronic pancreatitis. For context, the study as a whole: Local immune cells and TCRbeta repertoires in the pancreas were profiled in this study for hereditary and idiopathic chronic pancreatitis, with control organ donor pancreases used for comparison. The gDNA-based approach was selected because the approach required minimal in vitro experimental manipulation of T cells infiltrating the pancreas. In total, 4 or 5 control pancreases, about 7 hereditary chronic pancreatitis pancreases and about six idiopathic chronic pancreatitis pancreases underwent TCRbeta sequencing. Results and caveats for the whole study, not just this receptor: Among about a dozen chronic pancreatitis patients, higher numbers of productive TCR rearrangements went along with higher disease severity scores, showing a positive correlation. Compared with controls, both chronic pancreatitis groups had significantly higher TCRbeta repertoire diversity and lower clonality. Patient tissue was available only at the time of TPIAT, so disease duration differences may have influenced immune findings. Differences in Vbeta-Jbeta gene family usage, including TRBV10, TRBV19, TRBV23 and TRBV5, were found between hereditary and idiopathic chronic pancreatitis. Chronic pancreatitis caused by alcohol use was excluded from the study.

Receptor libraries were prepared by the immunoSEQ multiplex PCR assay. The TCRbeta CDR3 region and neighboring sequences were amplified from pancreatic genomic DNA and then sequenced. The original pipeline was this. Repertoire diversity was assessed as a mean normalized Shannon-Wiener index, together with productive clonality and counts of productive rearrangements. Control and chronic pancreatitis repertoire metrics were compared with the nonparametric Mann-Whitney U test. CDR3beta sequences with identical amino acid composition and length across subjects were defined as shared clonotypes. This is the immuneACCESS table as TCRdb keeps it, with only in-frame sequences that have V and J called. A part of the clones is gone; compared with another copy, unresolved V genes explain less than half, and the rest is unexplained. That table supplies the V and J calls and clone size; D and trimming were determined from the DNA. For this sample there are about 15,000 clones; less than 75% appear just once. Approximately 15% of the sample comes from the top ten.

Pancreas tissue with chronic pancreatitis was obtained from patients having total pancreatectomy with islet autotransplantation (TPIAT). Included chronic pancreatitis patients had no known history of diabetes. For TCRbeta sequencing, genomic DNA was extracted directly from bulk pancreas tissue without sorting T cells. Pancreas tissues were collected consecutively from patients and organ donors at two US centers. Concerning this clone itself: Its specific antigen is unknown. There are no base qualities to consult, and no much larger clone falls within one base.

Relative to germline, V is missing 5 bases and J is missing 7 bases, with 14 bases of the junction outside any gene match. The CDR3 runs 16 amino acids, cysteine and phenylalanine included. The sequence is cut down to CDR3 DNA, 48 bases in frame from base 1. The germline V gene supplies CDR1 SGHVS and CDR2 FQNEAQ. This sequence originates from a human donor with chronic pancreatitis. The sequencing sample was made of pancreas tissue with hereditary chronic pancreatitis. The rearrangement joined TRBV7-8 to TRBJ1-2; 9 of the junction bases match TRBD1. This receptor carries the CDR3 CASSQLPGQGWSGYTF. The nucleotide sequence is TGTGCCAGCAGCCAACTACCGGGACAGGGTTGGAGTGGCTACACCTTC.